One sample yielded the 6 T cell receptor beta chains listed below, sequenced in a study of immune evolution from preneoplasia to lung adenocarcinoma. Sequencing was performed with immunoSEQ multiplex PCR; in TCRdb, only in-frame clones are kept and a portion is missing. The data contain about 41,000 clones, less than 80% of them singletons. Sequences were obtained from FFPE invasive lung adenocarcinoma tissue. The receptors were sampled from a person aged 55 to 75 with lung adenocarcinoma.

The rearrangement links TRBV18 to TRBJ2-1; 7 bases agree with TRBD2. The germline V gene has CDR1 KGHSH and CDR2 LQKENI. This CDR3 spans 16 amino acids. V was clipped by 6 bases and J by 1 base; unmatched bases: 9. CDR3 in DNA: TGTGCCAGCTCTACCAGCGGGATTAGGTCCTACAATGAGCAGTTCTTC. The encoded protein is CASSTSGIRSYNEQFF.

By frequency in the sample, this clone is medium-sized. The rearrangement uses TRBV21-1 and TRBJ1-5; TRBD1 is taken as the D call from the table, unchecked against the DNA. TRBV21-1 is classified as a pseudogene. CDR3 length: 15 amino acids. The CDR3 protein is CASSPRSGGYQPQHF. Here the CDR3 DNA reads TGTGCCAGCAGCCCTCGATCAGGGGGCTACCAGCCCCAGCATTTT.

The chain combines TRBV19 with TRBJ1-3; D gene unclear. Trimming took 6 bases from V and 4 from J, leaving 10 bases between them. The germline CDR1 and CDR2 sequences are LNHDA and SQIVND (reference sequence). The CDR3 spans 13 residues. CDR3 sequence: CASSRLQGNTIYF. CDR3 in DNA: TGTGCCAGTAGCAGGCTACAGGGAAACACCATATATTTT.

The chain has TRBV28 and TRBJ2-1; a weak D match, TRBD1 (5 bases). CDR1 and CDR2 from the germline V gene are MDHEN and SYDVKM. V was trimmed by 3 bases and J by 8 bases, leaving 14 bases between them. The CDR3 loop spans 14 amino acids. The CDR3 DNA reads TGTGCCAGCAGTTTGATGGGTAGCAGGGATGAGCAGTTCTTC. It encodes CASSLMGSRDEQFF.

The gene calls are TRBV12-5 and TRBJ2-3, with D uncertain. This CDR3 spans 12 amino acids. V was trimmed by 4 bases and J by 6 bases, leaving 8 bases between them. Germline V gene data show CDR1 as LGHNT and CDR2 as FRNRAP. CDR3: CASGSQMDTQYF. In DNA, the CDR3 is TGTGCTAGTGGTTCCCAGATGGATACGCAGTATTTT.

This clone was seen a handful of times. This chain connects TRBV14 to TRBJ2-6; D is unresolved. The germline CDR1 and CDR2 sequences are SGHDN and FVKESK. The germline V and J ends were trimmed by 5 bases and 2 bases, with 4 bases remaining between them. This CDR3 is built from 13 residues. The CDR3 DNA follows: TGTGCCAGCAGCGTAGCTGGGGCCAACGTCCTGACTTTC. This sequence encodes CASSVAGANVLTF.